This TCR beta chain was identified in a study of neurological immune-mediated disorders. TCRdb analysed the 5' RACE reads with MiXCR anew, one entry per CDR3 protein. The profile covers just under 60,000 distinct CDR3 sequences, with roughly 2.5% appearing a single time and around 3% taken by the ten largest. Study-level findings and limits: Grouping of repertoires by phylogeny put those of 18 of 34 multiple sclerosis patients into a single related-CDR3 cluster, a possible signature.

CDR1 and CDR2 from the germline V gene are SGHTA and FQGNSA. The CDR3 consists of 17 residues. J gave up 3 bases and V 3 bases, and 5 bases lay outside the gene matches. Unsorted libraries came from 2 million PBMCs stored at -80 °C. This clonotype occurred many times. Its antigen remains unknown. The chain has TRBV7-2 and TRBJ2-3; 14 bases are shared with TRBD2. The receptor comes from a middle-aged man with multiple sclerosis. Source material: PBMCs. The CDR3 DNA is TGTGCCAGCAGCTTTGCCGGGACTAGCGGGGGTACAGATACGCAGTATTTT. As protein: CASSFAGTSGGTDTQYF.